The 19 T cell receptor beta chains presented below share a single source sample, sequenced in a study of blood T cell repertoires in COVID-19. The table came from immunoSEQ multiplex PCR; TCRdb's copy has only in-frame clones and leaves some out. The sample shows 300,000 to 400,000 clones, 70% to 90% of them seen only once. The sample comprised PBMCs or T cells enriched from blood (not recorded which). These TCRs come from a woman between 18 and 30 years old who had recovered from COVID-19.

The chain couples TRBV5-1 to TRBJ1-2; D possibly corresponds to TRBD1 (6 bases). The CDR3 has 13 residues. In germline, CDR1 is SGHRS, CDR2 YFSETQ. The V and J ends lost 7 bases and 0 bases respectively, with 10 bases between them. CDR3: CASRTDANYGYTF. Here the CDR3 DNA reads TGCGCCAGCCGGACAGACGCTAACTATGGCTACACCTTC.

The chain recombines TRBV27 with TRBJ2-2; a possible D gene is TRBD1 (6 bases). CDR1 is MNHEY and CDR2 is SMNVEV in the germline V gene (reference sequence). This CDR3 has 14 amino acids. V gave up 10 bases and J gave up 4 bases, with 16 bases separating them. Here the CDR3 reads CATTRGMGTGELFF. CDR3 DNA: TGTGCCACCACCAGGGGAATGGGCACCGGGGAGCTGTTTTTT.

This clone was counted between two and nine times. The rearrangement links TRBV7-2 to TRBJ2-2; D gene unclear. V lost 4 bases, J lost 5 bases, and 11 bases lay in between. The CDR3 contains 14 residues. Germline lookup yields CDR1 SGHTA and CDR2 FQGNSA. CDR3 protein: CASSSYTVTGELFF. Written as DNA, the CDR3 is TGTGCCAGCAGCTCATACACAGTGACCGGGGAGCTGTTTTTT.

The V gene is TRBV5-4, the J gene TRBJ1-3; D perhaps matches TRBD1 (5 bases). The CDR3 extends over 14 amino acids. The germline V and J ends were trimmed by 3 bases and 6 bases, with 13 bases remaining between them. Germline CDR1 and CDR2: SGHNT and YYREEE (reference sequence). Written as DNA, the CDR3 is TGTGCCAGCAGCTATGGCCAGGGCGAAAACACCATATATTTT. Its translation is CASSYGQGENTIYF. Full variable domain (missing parts from reference TRBV5-4 and TRBJ1-3): ETGVTQSPTHLIKTRGQQVTLRCSSQSGHNTVSWYQQALGQGPQFIFQYYREEENGRGNFPPRFSGLQFPNYSSELNVNALELDDSALYLCASSYGQGENTIYFGEGSWLTVV.

The chain carries TRBV6-2 or TRBV6-3 and TRBJ2-1, with TRBD2 matching over 8 bases. The germline V gene has CDR1 MNHEY and CDR2 SVGEGT. The CDR3 runs to 14 residues. V was clipped by 5 bases and J by 2 bases; unmatched bases: 2. The CDR3 DNA is TGTGCCAGCAGTAAGACTAGCGCCTACAATGAGCAGTTCTTC. Amino acid sequence: CASSKTSAYNEQFF.

The chain carries TRBV5-4 and TRBJ2-2; D ambiguous. CDR3 length: 12 amino acids. Germline-derived CDR1 and CDR2 are SGHNT and YYREEE (reference sequence). V was pared by 0 bases and J by 7 bases, with 4 bases between. CDR3 in DNA: TGTGCCAGCAGCTTGGTTAACGGGGAGCTGTTTTTT. This translates into CASSLVNGELFF.

The V and J genes are TRBV5-6 and TRBJ2-2; maybe TRBD1 (6 bases). V was cut by 4 bases and J by 6 bases, with 10 bases left in between. This CDR3 is built from 13 residues. Germline V gene data show CDR1 as SGHDT and CDR2 as YYEEEE. CDR3 loop: CASSIQGSGELFF. For the CDR3, the DNA is TGTGCCAGCAGCATCCAGGGGTCCGGGGAGCTGTTTTTT.

J is TRBJ2-7 and V is TRBV2; weak D call: TRBD2 (5 bases). Germline loops: CDR1 SNHLY, CDR2 FYNNEI. Trimming took 5 bases from V and 6 from J, leaving 11 bases between them. This CDR3 region has 12 residues. CDR3 in amino acids: CASSMDRGEQYF. DNA for the CDR3: TGTGCCAGCAGTATGGACCGGGGCGAGCAGTACTTC.

Only one count was recorded for this clone. CDR3: CSAWTRGYEEQYF. CDR3 in DNA: TGCAGCGCTTGGACCAGGGGCTACGAGGAGCAGTACTTC. This chain joins TRBV29-1 and TRBJ2-7, with D maybe TRBD1 (6 bases). The CDR3 contains 13 residues. Germline lookup yields CDR1 SQVTM and CDR2 ANQGSEA. The V and J ends lost 7 bases and 7 bases respectively, with 20 bases between them.

The chain uses TRBV11-1 and TRBJ2-1; TRBD2 matches at 12 bases. The CDR3 covers 16 residues. CDR1 and CDR2 from the germline V gene are SGHAT and FQDESV (reference sequence). Unmatched junction bases numbered 5, after V lost 4 bases and J lost 4 bases. The CDR3 protein is CASSSSGGAHYNEQFF. The CDR3, as DNA: TGTGCCAGCAGCTCTAGCGGGGGGGCCCATTACAATGAGCAGTTCTTC.

The gene calls are TRBV6-5 and TRBJ1-1; no clear D. Deletions cut 7 bases from V and 6 bases from J, with 15 bases between. This CDR3 is built from 13 residues. CDR1 and CDR2 (germline): MNHEY, SVGAGI. CDR3 in DNA: TGTGCCAGCAAATTTGACACAGCGGCTGAAGCTTTCTTT. This gives the protein CASKFDTAAEAFF.

Concerning this clone: A junction end diverges from the germline sequence, so it may reflect a read error. The J gene is TRBJ2-7, the V gene TRBV6-5, with 8 nucleotides matching TRBD1. Germline CDR1 MNHEY, CDR2 SVGAGI. This CDR3 is built from 15 residues. This CDR3 reads CASSLTGGTSYEQYF. The CDR3 DNA follows: TGCGCCAGCAGCCTTACAGGGGGGACCTCCTACGAGCAGTACTTC.

V usage is TRBV5-1 and J usage is TRBJ2-1; D gene uncertain. This CDR3 contains 16 residues. Germline values: CDR1 SGHRS, CDR2 YFSETQ. Trimming shortened V by 4 bases and J by 5 bases, and 19 bases separated the two germline ends. The CDR3 loop is CASSVSTRTTNNEQFF. CDR3 DNA: TGCGCCAGCAGCGTTAGCACTCGCACAACGAACAATGAGCAGTTCTTC. The full variable domain, its missing parts supplied by reference TRBV5-1 and TRBJ2-1, is KAGVTQTPRYLIKTRGQQVTLSCSPISGHRSVSWYQQTPGQGLQFLFEYFSETQRNKGNFPGRFSGRQFSNSRSEMNVSTLELGDSALYLCASSVSTRTTNNEQFFGPGTRLTVL.

The chain joins TRBV7-2 to TRBJ1-3; the D is unclear. The CDR3 is made up of 13 amino acids. V was pared by 0 bases and J by 3 bases, with 3 bases between. The germline gives CDR1 SGHTA, CDR2 FQGNSA. The CDR3 nucleotides are TGTGCCAGCAGCTTAGCCTTTGGAAACACCATATATTTT. This codes for CASSLAFGNTIYF. Supplemented by reference TRBV7-2 and TRBJ1-3, the full variable domain reads GAGVSQSPSNKVTEKGKDVELRCDPISGHTALYWYRQSLGQGLEFLIYFQGNSAPDKSGLPSDRFSAERTGGSVSTLTIQRTQQEDSAVYLCASSLAFGNTIYFGEGSWLTVV.

The chain joins TRBV27 to TRBJ1-2; D gene uncertain. The V end lost 6 bases, the J end lost 5 bases, and 16 bases lay between the germline ends. This CDR3 has 14 residues. Per the germline V gene, CDR1 is MNHEY and CDR2 is SMNVEV (reference sequence). The CDR3 sequence: CASRRLNDRYGYTF. The CDR3 DNA follows: TGTGCCAGCAGACGACTTAACGATCGGTATGGCTACACCTTC.

The V call is TRBV27, the J call TRBJ1-3, with D perhaps TRBD1 (6 bases). Trimming stripped 4 bases from V and 0 bases from J, with 16 bases between. The CDR3 contains 17 residues. CDR1 MNHEY and CDR2 SMNVEV come from the germline V gene (reference sequence). The CDR3 sequence: CASSSHLQGLSGNTIYF. The CDR3 coding sequence is TGTGCCAGCAGTTCACACCTACAGGGCCTCTCTGGAAACACCATATATTTT.

The V gene is TRBV6-5, the J gene TRBJ2-7; D gene ambiguous. The CDR3 loop spans 14 amino acids. Germline-derived CDR1 and CDR2 are MNHEY and SVGAGI. Trimming removed 2 bases at V and 3 bases at J, with 11 bases between. The CDR3 protein is CASSYVRADYEQYF. The CDR3, as DNA: TGTGCCAGCAGTTACGTTCGCGCCGACTACGAGCAGTACTTC.

The chain is built from TRBV4-2 and TRBJ2-3, with 8 bases that match TRBD2. After removal of 10 bases from V and 4 bases from J, the junction contained 19 bases not matched to a gene. This CDR3 has 17 amino acids. Germline assignment: CDR1 LGHNA and CDR2 YNFKEQ. CDR3 sequence: CATTQNDRGGPADTQYF. CDR3 nucleotide sequence: TGTGCCACCACCCAAAACGACCGGGGGGGCCCCGCAGATACGCAGTATTTT.

The gene calls are TRBV6-5 and TRBJ1-2; D gene ambiguous. Between the trimmed V and J ends, which lost 7 bases and 4 bases, there was a span of 13 bases. The CDR3 totals 13 residues. CDR1 MNHEY and CDR2 SVGAGI come from the germline V gene. The DNA of the CDR3 is TGTGCCAGCACCCCCCAGTCTTCCTATGGCTACACCTTC. Its translation is CASTPQSSYGYTF.